These T cell receptor beta chains were read from a single sample in a study of blood T cells in healthy people across ages. In TCRdb, the 5' RACE reads were re-called with MiXCR into one record per CDR3 protein. Found here are 600,000 to 800,000 distinct CDR3 sequences, around 20% of them singletons; the top ten hold about 3.6%. Source material: blood. Receptor source: a man in his 70s in good health. Each CDR3 is given without its conserved first and last residue.

V	length	J	CDR3
TRBV5-6	12	TRBJ2-5	ASSLHPAAGIQY
TRBV29-1	12	TRBJ1-4	SVDGGMGDEKLF
TRBV6-2/TRBV6-3	13	NA	ASSYSRTTNYEQY
TRBV20-1	12	TRBJ2-6	SASASGGANVLT
TRBV7-2	11	NA	ASNLGRGNEQF
TRBV27	12	TRBJ1-1	ASSLSGENTEAF
TRBV20-1	12	TRBJ1-4	SASGGAVNEKLF
TRBV4-2	12	NA	ASSHAGENNEQF
TRBV20-1	12	TRBJ2-3	SAETSGLAGTQY
TRBV12-3/TRBV12-4	12	TRBJ2-2	ASSSGLSTGELF
TRBV5-1	10	NA	ASSLGLREQF
TRBV11-2	11	TRBJ1-2	ASSSSDGYGYT
TRBV6-2/TRBV6-3	14	TRBJ2-1	ASRRLGAGEYNEQF
TRBV6-2/TRBV6-3	14	TRBJ2-1	ASSAGGSGTYNEQF
TRBV15	13	TRBJ2-5	ATSRDSGVQETQY